A selection of T cell receptor beta chains follows, all from one sample in a study of T cell changes during pregnancy in multiple sclerosis. TCRdb's copy holds only in-frame clones and misses some; the assay was immunoSEQ multiplex PCR. This table holds some 62,000 clones, around 92% found once. Sequencing used peripheral blood, obtained in the second trimester of pregnancy. The receptors come from a female donor in good health, enrolled as a control in a pregnancy study. Each CDR3 is given with its conserved first and last residue. A D gene is named only where the DNA matches it firmly. Where a row states a size, it is once, few, many or the class of an expanded clone; other rows omit it.

J gene | V gene | D gene | clone size | CDR3 protein | CDR3 DNA
TRBJ2-1 | TRBV7-9 | TRBD2 | once | CASGGGSSYNEQFF | TGTGCCAGCGGAGGCGGGAGTTCCTACAATGAGCAGTTCTTC
TRBJ2-1 | TRBV27 | - | - | CASSLGRGEQFF | TGTGCCAGCAGTTTAGGCAGGGGTGAGCAGTTCTTC
TRBJ2-2 | TRBV11-2 | TRBD2 | - | CASSLDIVLAGGTGELFF | TGTGCCAGCAGCTTAGATATCGTCCTAGCGGGAGGCACCGGGGAGCTGTTTTTT
TRBJ1-5 | TRBV6-6 | TRBD1 | - | CASRINRGDQPQHF | TGTGCCAGCAGAATAAACAGGGGAGATCAGCCCCAGCATTTT
TRBJ2-7 | TRBV19 | - | - | CASSSGYPSGEQYF | TGTGCCAGTAGTTCGGGGTATCCTTCTGGCGAGCAGTACTTC
TRBJ2-5 | TRBV7-9 | TRBD1 | - | CASSQTGQGDETQYF | TGTGCCAGCAGCCAAACGGGACAGGGTGACGAGACCCAGTACTTC
TRBJ1-3 | TRBV4-2 | TRBD1 | - | CASSQGQGSLGNTIYF | TGTGCCAGCAGCCAAGGACAGGGGTCTCTTGGAAACACCATATATTTT
TRBJ2-6 | TRBV19 | - | - | CASSTGPSGANVLTF | TGTGCCAGTAGTACAGGCCCCTCTGGGGCCAACGTCCTGACTTTC
TRBJ2-5 | TRBV18 | TRBD1 | once | CASSTDRAETQYF | TGTGCCAGCTCAACCGACAGGGCGGAGACCCAGTACTTC
TRBJ2-7 | TRBV5-6 | TRBD1 | - | CASSLAPTGVYEQYF | TGTGCCAGCAGCTTGGCCCCGACAGGGGTGTACGAGCAGTACTTC
TRBJ2-7 | TRBV6-5 | TRBD1 | - | CASSYRGDRVYEQYF | TGTGCCAGCAGTTACCGGGGGGACAGGGTTTACGAGCAGTACTTC
TRBJ2-7 | TRBV7-9 | - | - | CASSRGERAAQYEQYF | TGTGCCAGCAGCCGCGGGGAGCGGGCGGCCCAATACGAGCAGTACTTC